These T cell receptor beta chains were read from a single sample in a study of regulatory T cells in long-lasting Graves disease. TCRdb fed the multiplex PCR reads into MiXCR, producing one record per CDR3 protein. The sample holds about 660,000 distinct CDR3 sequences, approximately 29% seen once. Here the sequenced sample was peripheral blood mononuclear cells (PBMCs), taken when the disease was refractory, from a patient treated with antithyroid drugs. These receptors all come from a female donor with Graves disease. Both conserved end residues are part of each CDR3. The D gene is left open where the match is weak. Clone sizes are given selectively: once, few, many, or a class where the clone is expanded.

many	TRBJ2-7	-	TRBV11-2	CASSPGTYAYEQYF	TGTGCCAGCAGCCCCGGGACTTATGCCTACGAGCAGTACTTC
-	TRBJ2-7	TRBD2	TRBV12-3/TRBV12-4	CASSLELGTSGSYEQYF	TGTGCCAGCAGTTTAGAGTTGGGGACTAGCGGGAGCTACGAGCAGTACTTC
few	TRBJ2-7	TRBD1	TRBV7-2	CASSKGQGYEQYF	TGTGCCAGCAGCAAAGGACAGGGTTACGAGCAGTACTTC
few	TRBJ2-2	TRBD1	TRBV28	CASSRSTGGIGELFF	TGTGCCAGCAGCCGATCGACAGGGGGAATCGGGGAGCTGTTTTTT
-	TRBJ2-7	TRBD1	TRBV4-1	CASSHPGGYEQYF	TGCGCCAGCTCGCACCCAGGGGGCTACGAGCAGTACTTC
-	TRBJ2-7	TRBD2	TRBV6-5	CASSYRGGSYEQYF	TGTGCCAGCAGTTATAGGGGCGGGAGTTACGAGCAGTACTTC
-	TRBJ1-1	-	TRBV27	CASSFRVGRAEAFF	TGTGCCAGCAGTTTTAGGGTGGGTAGGGCTGAAGCTTTCTTT
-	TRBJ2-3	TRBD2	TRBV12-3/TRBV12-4	CASTPGTSGRWSTDTQYF	TGTGCCAGCACCCCGGGGACTAGCGGGAGATGGAGCACAGATACGCAGTATTTT
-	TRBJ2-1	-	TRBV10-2	CASSELGGGPHEQFF	TGCGCCAGCAGTGAGTTAGGCGGGGGCCCCCATGAGCAGTTCTTC
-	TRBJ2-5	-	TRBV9	CASSVGRVTEETQYF	TGTGCCAGCAGCGTCGGCAGGGTAACGGAGGAGACCCAGTACTTC
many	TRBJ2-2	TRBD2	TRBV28	CASTLREGGTGELFF	TGTGCCAGCACCCTCCGGGAGGGTGGCACCGGGGAGCTGTTTTTT
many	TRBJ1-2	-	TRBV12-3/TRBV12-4	CASSLNNYGYTF	TGTGCCAGCAGTTTAAATAACTATGGCTACACCTTC
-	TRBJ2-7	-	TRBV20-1	CSARAETTYEQYF	TGCAGTGCTAGGGCAGAGACAACCTACGAGCAGTACTTC
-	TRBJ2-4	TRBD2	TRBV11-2	CASSLTSAKNIQYF	TGTGCCAGCAGCTTGACTAGCGCCAAAAACATTCAGTACTTC
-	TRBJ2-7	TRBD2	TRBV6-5	CASSWGLAGRYEQYF	TGTGCCAGCAGTTGGGGACTAGCGGGACGCTACGAGCAGTACTTC
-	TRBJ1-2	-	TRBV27	CASSLSQDGFYGYTF	TGTGCCAGCAGTTTATCGCAGGACGGATTTTATGGCTACACCTTC
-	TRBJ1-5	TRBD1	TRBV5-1	CASSLAPSTGVEHF	TGCGCCAGCAGCTTGGCCCCCTCTACAGGGGTAGAGCATTTT
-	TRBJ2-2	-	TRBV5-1	CASSLYSRADTGELFF	TGCGCCAGCAGCTTGTATTCCAGGGCAGACACCGGGGAGCTGTTTTTT
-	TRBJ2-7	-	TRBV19	CASTRDAESSYEQYF	TGTGCCAGTACCCGAGACGCGGAGAGCTCCTACGAGCAGTACTTC
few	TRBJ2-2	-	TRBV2	CASSEYRDRITGELFF	TGTGCCAGCAGTGAATACAGGGATAGAATCACCGGGGAGCTGTTTTTT
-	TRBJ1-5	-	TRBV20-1	CSARPGPGINQPQHF	TGCAGTGCCCGGCCGGGACCCGGGATCAATCAGCCCCAGCATTTT
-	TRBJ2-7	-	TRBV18	CASSPLQQYEQYF	TGTGCCAGCTCACCATTACAACAGTACGAGCAGTACTTC
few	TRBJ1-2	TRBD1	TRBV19	CASSSRTGLSASGYTF	TGTGCCAGTAGTTCACGGACAGGTCTTTCGGCAAGTGGCTACACCTTC
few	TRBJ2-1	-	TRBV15	CATSRAAVSYNEQFF	TGTGCCACCAGCAGAGCGGCAGTCTCCTACAATGAGCAGTTCTTC
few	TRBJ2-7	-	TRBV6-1	CASTISGATSEQYF	TGTGCCAGCACCATTTCCGGGGCCACCTCCGAGCAGTACTTC
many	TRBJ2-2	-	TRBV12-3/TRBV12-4	CASSPGQTNTGELFF	TGTGCCAGCAGCCCTGGACAGACGAACACCGGGGAGCTGTTTTTT
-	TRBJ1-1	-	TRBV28	CASSFPPGQNTEAFF	TGTGCCAGCAGTTTTCCGCCGGGACAGAACACTGAAGCTTTCTTT
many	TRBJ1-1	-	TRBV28	CASSWARTEAFF	TGTGCCAGCAGTTGGGCGCGCACTGAAGCTTTCTTT
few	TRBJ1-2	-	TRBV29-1	CSVAGHNYGYTF	TGCAGCGTGGCCGGACACAACTATGGCTACACCTTC
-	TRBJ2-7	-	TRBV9	CASSPRGMGEQYF	TGTGCCAGCAGCCCCCGTGGTATGGGCGAGCAGTACTTC
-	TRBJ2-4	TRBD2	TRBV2	CASSVLAGAKNIQYF	TGTGCCAGCAGTGTTCTAGCGGGAGCCAAAAACATTCAGTACTTC
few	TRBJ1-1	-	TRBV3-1	CASSQDLGAETEAFF	TGTGCCAGCAGCCAAGATTTAGGGGCGGAAACTGAAGCTTTCTTT
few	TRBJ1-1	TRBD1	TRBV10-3	CAISQTGANSEAFF	TGTGCCATCAGCCAGACAGGGGCCAATAGTGAAGCTTTCTTT
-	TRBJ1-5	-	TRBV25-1	CASSEVALNQPQHF	TGTGCCAGCAGTGAAGTAGCCCTTAATCAGCCCCAGCATTTT
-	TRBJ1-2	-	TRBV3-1	CASTGTPNYGYTF	TGTGCCAGCACCGGGACACCCAACTATGGCTACACCTTC
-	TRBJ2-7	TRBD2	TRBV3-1	CASSQDPGLAGSYEQYF	TGTGCCAGCAGCCAAGATCCAGGACTAGCGGGTTCCTACGAGCAGTACTTC
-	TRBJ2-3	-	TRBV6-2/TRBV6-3	CASSDSGHPTDTQYF	TGTGCCAGCAGTGATTCCGGACACCCCACAGATACGCAGTATTTT